Below are 12 T cell receptor beta chains sequenced from a single sample in a study of T cell responses to AZD1222 COVID-19 vaccine (dated by TCRdb to the early 2020s). Libraries were constructed by the immunoSEQ multiplex PCR assay. The table comes from immuneACCESS by way of TCRdb, which keeps in-frame sequences with V and J called. Part of the clones is missing from these tables; in studies checked, under half for an unresolved V gene and the rest for unknown reasons. A total of 180,000 or so clones appear in this sample, more than 85% of them only once. The ten largest clones represent 1.7% of the sample. Taken with the paper, the label for time point translates to: about 28 days (+/-7) after the second vaccine dose. The sample consisted of peripheral blood, taken 28 days after the second AZD1222 dose. The receptor source for this set is an adult who received the AZD1222 COVID-19 vaccine.

This clone was observed once. V is TRBV27 and J is TRBJ1-2; 7 nucleotides agree with TRBD1. The J segment lost 4 bases and the V segment lost 7 bases, leaving 12 bases of the junction unmatched. Germline V lookup: CDR1 MNHEY, CDR2 SMNVEV (reference sequence). This CDR3 is built from 15 residues. The CDR3 sequence is CASMSATGTIYGYTF. CDR3 nucleotide sequence: TGTGCCAGCATGTCGGCGACAGGGACGATCTATGGCTACACCTTC.

The rearrangement links TRBV7-2 to TRBJ1-6; a weak D match, TRBD1 (6 bases). Germline loops: CDR1 SGHTA, CDR2 FQGNSA. V lost 0 bases and J lost 8, with 14 bases in between. The CDR3 runs 16 residues. The CDR3 sequence: CASSLASTGRDSPLHF. For the CDR3, the DNA is TGTGCCAGCAGCTTAGCGTCGACAGGTCGGGATTCACCCCTCCACTTT.

The rearrangement joins TRBV5-1 to TRBJ1-3, with unresolved D. Trimming took off 5 bases at V and 0 bases at J, with 12 bases between the two ends. The CDR3 length is 15 residues. Germline loops: CDR1 SGHRS, CDR2 YFSETQ. CDR3 nucleotide sequence: TGCGCCAGCAGTCCACAGAGCTACTCTGGAAACACCATATATTTT. This translates into CASSPQSYSGNTIYF.

The V and J genes are TRBV3-1 (or the pseudogene TRBV3-2) and TRBJ1-1; D remains ambiguous. This CDR3 region has 17 residues. CDR1 and CDR2 (germline): LGHDT, YNNKEL (reference sequence). V lost 5 bases and J lost 0, with 19 bases in between. In nucleotides, the CDR3 is TGTGCCAGCAGCGAAGCCCCCGTGTCCCTTATGAACACTGAAGCTTTCTTT. Protein product: CASSEAPVSLMNTEAFF.

The rearrangement joins TRBV5-6 to TRBJ2-2; D call uncertain. The CDR3 consists of 14 residues. Germline CDR1 and CDR2: SGHDT and YYEEEE. V was cut by 3 bases and J by 4 bases, with 10 bases left in between. The CDR3 bases are TGTGCCAGCAGCTCTCCAAGGGCCACCGGGGAGCTGTTTTTT. This gives the protein CASSSPRATGELFF.

The chain couples TRBV19 to TRBJ2-7; no clear D gene. Looked up from germline, CDR1 is LNHDA and CDR2 is SQIVND (reference sequence). V lost 2 bases and J lost 3, with 8 bases in between. The CDR3 extends over 13 amino acids. The CDR3 region is CASSIRPDYEQYF. The DNA for the CDR3 is TGTGCCAGTAGTATAAGGCCCGACTACGAGCAGTACTTC.

The V gene is TRBV30, the J gene TRBJ2-2; the D is unclear. V dropped 4 bases and J dropped 7 bases, with 16 bases sitting between them. The CDR3 has 14 residues. Germline values: CDR1 GTSNPN, CDR2 SVGIG (reference sequence). The CDR3 DNA reads as TGTGCCTGGAATATGGTGGAACGAGGCGGGGAGCTGTTTTTT. This gives the protein CAWNMVERGGELFF.

The rearrangement uses TRBV15 and TRBJ2-3, with a tentative D call TRBD2 (6 bases). V lost 8 bases and J 2 bases, leaving 11 bases between the germline ends. CDR1 is LNHNV, CDR2 YYDKDF, per germline (reference sequence). The CDR3 covers 13 residues. The CDR3 spells CATRGTSTDTQYF. CDR3 coding DNA: TGTGCCACCCGTGGGACTTCCACAGATACGCAGTATTTT.

The chain is built from TRBV19 and TRBJ1-6; 7 bases are a match to TRBD1. There are 14 residues in the CDR3. Germline values: CDR1 LNHDA, CDR2 SQIVND (reference sequence). The J segment lost 7 bases and the V segment lost 3 bases, leaving 3 bases of the junction unmatched. The chain's CDR3 is CASSIRTGNSPLHF. CDR3 nucleotides: TGTGCCAGTAGTATCCGGACAGGAAATTCACCCCTCCACTTT.

The V gene is TRBV18, the J gene TRBJ1-1; D is undetermined. CDR1 is KGHSH and CDR2 is LQKENI in the germline V gene. The CDR3 totals 15 residues. The V end lost 2 bases, the J end lost 1 base, and 11 bases lay between the germline ends. DNA for the CDR3: TGTGCCAGCTCACCAGACCTGGTGAAGAACACTGAAGCTTTCTTT. Protein product: CASSPDLVKNTEAFF.

The genes are TRBV12-5 and TRBJ2-7; perhaps D is TRBD1 or TRBD2 (5 bases each). CDR3 length equals 15 residues. Per germline, CDR1 LGHNT and CDR2 FRNRAP. The germline V and J ends were trimmed by 4 bases and 2 bases, with 15 bases remaining between them. CDR3 amino acids: CASGWARDGAYEQYF. Written as DNA, the CDR3 is TGTGCTAGTGGTTGGGCCCGGGACGGAGCCTACGAGCAGTACTTC. Filled out from reference TRBV12-5 and TRBJ2-7, the complete variable domain reads DARVTQTPRHKVTEMGQEVTMRCQPILGHNTVFWYRQTMMQGLELLAYFRNRAPLDDSGMPKDRFSAEMPDATLATLKIQPSEPRDSAVYFCASGWARDGAYEQYFGPGTRLTVT.

The chain carries TRBV5-1 and TRBJ2-1; D may be TRBD1 or TRBD2 (5 bases each). The germline V gene encodes CDR1 SGHRS and CDR2 YFSETQ. The germline V and J ends were trimmed by 1 base and 0 bases, with 20 bases remaining between them. This CDR3 region has 19 residues. Here the CDR3 DNA reads TGCGCCAGCAGCTTGATCCCCCTGACGGGGACCAGCTCCTACAATGAGCAGTTCTTC. Protein product: CASSLIPLTGTSSYNEQFF.